A selection of T cell receptor beta chains follows, all from one sample in a study of multiple sclerosis patients with progressive multifocal leukoencephalopathy. The repertoire was sequenced with immunoSEQ multiplex PCR; TCRdb's copy has only in-frame clones and lacks some. Here the sample spans roughly 30,000 clones, roughly 90% being singletons. The sequences come from PBMCs, collected from a patient treated with natalizumab. Receptor source: a woman aged 40 to 50 with progressive multifocal leukoencephalopathy. The CDR3 runs from the conserved cysteine through the conserved F or W. A D gene is named only where the DNA matches it firmly. Some rows have no size entry. The others give once, few or many, or a class for an expanded clone.

.	TRBV7-9	TRBJ2-7	.	TGTGCCAGCAGCCCCTCCTACGAGCAGTACTTC	CASSPSYEQYF
.	TRBV30	TRBJ1-6	.	TGTGCCTGGAGGTTCCAGGCGAGCTCCTATAATTCACCCCTCCACTTT	CAWRFQASSYNSPLHF
once	TRBV11-2	TRBJ2-5	TRBD1	TGTGCCAGCAGCCGGGACAGACAAGAGACCCAGTACTTC	CASSRDRQETQYF
.	TRBV11-2	TRBJ2-7	.	TGTGCCAGCAGCTCCACCTTAGGGGGGCCTATCTCCTACGAGCAGTACTTC	CASSSTLGGPISYEQYF
once	TRBV5-8	TRBJ2-7	.	TGTGCCAGCATCCCACCGACGGGTCCCTACGAGCAGTACTTC	CASIPPTGPYEQYF
.	TRBV7-3	TRBJ2-2	TRBD2	TGTGCCAGCCGCCAAGCGGGAGGAGGCACCGGGGAGCTGTTTTTT	CASRQAGGGTGELFF
.	TRBV19	TRBJ2-2	.	TGTGCCAGTAGTCAACTTCTCAACACCGGGGAGCTGTTTTTT	CASSQLLNTGELFF
.	TRBV20-1	TRBJ1-2	TRBD1	TGCAGTGCCTCAGGGGGCCATGGCTACACCTTC	CSASGGHGYTF
.	TRBV2	TRBJ2-2	.	TGTGCCAGCATCGTGGGGAACCTTGCGAACACCGGGGAGCTGTTTTTT	CASIVGNLANTGELFF
.	TRBV5-1	TRBJ1-5	.	TGCGCCAGCAGCTTGGCCGGGGCTAGCAATCAGCCCCAGCATTTT	CASSLAGASNQPQHF
.	TRBV30	TRBJ1-2	.	TGTGCCTGGACCTTTCGGGGGCGAGGCTACACCTTC	CAWTFRGRGYTF
once	TRBV5-8	TRBJ1-5	.	TGTGCCAGCAGCATAAGGGGGGGAAATCAGCCCCAGCATTTT	CASSIRGGNQPQHF
.	TRBV10-3	TRBJ2-2	.	TGTGCCATCAGTGCGAAGGGGGACACCGGGGAGCTGTTTTTT	CAISAKGDTGELFF
.	TRBV27	TRBJ1-5	TRBD1	TGTGCCAGCAGTGCCGTTTACAGGGGGGCCAATCAGCCCCAGCATTTT	CASSAVYRGANQPQHF
.	TRBV28	TRBJ1-2	.	TGTGCCAGCAGTTTAGACGGGGGCTATGGCTACACCTTC	CASSLDGGYGYTF
.	TRBV7-2	TRBJ2-3	.	TGTGCCAGCAGCACGAGGACGTCACGAACGCAGTATTTT	CASSTRTSRTQYF
.	TRBV5-4	TRBJ1-5	.	TGTGCCAGCAGCCCGGGACCCCCGGGGGGAAATCAGCCCCAGCATTTT	CASSPGPPGGNQPQHF
.	TRBV6-4	TRBJ2-3	TRBD1	TGTGCCAGCAGTGTACAGGGGGAGGAAGATACGCAGTATTTT	CASSVQGEEDTQYF
.	TRBV27	TRBJ1-1	.	TGTGCCAGCAGTCACCGAGGCACTGAAGCTTTCTTT	CASSHRGTEAFF
.	TRBV4-3	TRBJ2-2	.	TGCGCCAGCAGCCAAGATTCCAGGACCGGGGAGCTGTTTTTT	CASSQDSRTGELFF
.	TRBV7-8	TRBJ2-3	TRBD2	TGTGCCAGCAGCTTAGTAACGGGAGGGACCCCAGATACGCAGTATTTT	CASSLVTGGTPDTQYF
.	TRBV6-5	TRBJ2-7	TRBD2	TGTGCGGTAAGTGCGGGAGGCGGCTCCTACGAGCAGTACTTC	CAVSAGGGSYEQYF
.	TRBV10-3	TRBJ1-2	TRBD1	TGTGCCACCAGCCAGGGGGAGGGCTACACCTTC	CATSQGEGYTF
.	TRBV15	TRBJ1-4	.	TGTGCCACCAGCCTGGCGGGGCTCGTAGTGTTTTTT	CATSLAGLVVFF
.	TRBV18	TRBJ1-1	.	TGTGCCAGCTCACCGGACCTCAGGCGGATGAACACTGAAGCTTTCTTT	CASSPDLRRMNTEAFF
.	TRBV4-2	TRBJ2-1	TRBD2	TGTGCCAGCAGCCAAGAGGGAGGGAGTTACAATGAGCAGTTCTTC	CASSQEGGSYNEQFF
.	TRBV11-3	TRBJ2-7	.	TGTGCCAGCAGCTCGCGGTACGAGCAGTACTTC	CASSSRYEQYF
.	TRBV19	TRBJ1-2	.	TGTGCCAGTAGTAATAGCCGTATCCGGGGAGTTGGCGGCTACACCTTC	CASSNSRIRGVGGYTF
.	TRBV6-5	TRBJ1-1	.	TGTGCCAGCAGTAGTCCCACTGAAGCTTTCTTT	CASSSPTEAFF
few	TRBV19	TRBJ1-1	.	TGTGCCAGTAGTACGGGGCAGGGGTTCGAAGCTTTCTTT	CASSTGQGFEAFF
once	TRBV5-1	TRBJ2-5	TRBD2	TGCGCCAGCAGTACCCTAGCGGGAGACCAAGAGACCCAGTACTTC	CASSTLAGDQETQYF
.	TRBV10-3	TRBJ2-2	TRBD2	TGTGCCATCAGTGAAGGGCTAGCGGGAGTATCAAACACCGGGGAGCTGTTTTTT	CAISEGLAGVSNTGELFF
once	TRBV7-9	TRBJ1-5	.	TGTGCCAGCAGCCCTGGACGGAGCAATCAGCCCCAGCATTTT	CASSPGRSNQPQHF
.	TRBV11-2	TRBJ2-5	TRBD1	TGTGCCAGCAGCTTAGGACAGGGAGAGACCCAGTACTTC	CASSLGQGETQYF
.	TRBV4-3	TRBJ2-7	.	TGCGCCAGCAGCCAAGCCGGGACCCCCTACGAGCAGTACTTC	CASSQAGTPYEQYF
.	TRBV5-4	TRBJ2-3	.	TGTGCCAGCAGGTATCTGAATACGCAGTATTTT	CASRYLNTQYF
once	TRBV7-2	TRBJ2-5	.	TGTGCCAGCAGCCTGGCGGGGTGGGGAGAGACCCAGTACTTC	CASSLAGWGETQYF
few	TRBV4-1	TRBJ1-2	TRBD1	TGCGCCAGCAGCCCTTTGCCAGGTGGGACAGGGGCCGGCTATGGCTACACCTTC	CASSPLPGGTGAGYGYTF
few	TRBV14	TRBJ2-3	TRBD2	TGTGCCAGCAGCCACCAGGGAGCGGGACCTCCCACACCCACAGATACGCAGTATTTT	CASSHQGAGPPTPTDTQYF
.	TRBV6-1	TRBJ1-1	.	TGTGCCAGCAGTATGACAGAGAACACTGAAGCTTTCTTT	CASSMTENTEAFF
.	TRBV4-2	TRBJ2-7	TRBD2	TGTGCCAGCAGCCAAGAGTCACTAGCGGGAGTGGGTGAGCAGTACTTC	CASSQESLAGVGEQYF
.	TRBV11-3	TRBJ2-7	TRBD1	TGTGCCAGCAGCTTAGGGGGACAGGGCGTTAACGAGCAGTACTTC	CASSLGGQGVNEQYF
.	TRBV5-6	TRBJ1-4	.	TGTGCCAGCAGCTTTAACCCGGGACAAAGGGTCGGCGAAAAACTGTTTTTT	CASSFNPGQRVGEKLFF
.	TRBV27	TRBJ2-1	TRBD2	TGTGCCAGCAGCAGACTAGCGGGGGGCTACAATGAGCAGTTCTTC	CASSRLAGGYNEQFF
once	TRBV6-6	TRBJ2-3	TRBD2	TGTGCCAGCAGTTACAATGTGGGGGGGAGCACAGATACGCAGTATTTT	CASSYNVGGSTDTQYF